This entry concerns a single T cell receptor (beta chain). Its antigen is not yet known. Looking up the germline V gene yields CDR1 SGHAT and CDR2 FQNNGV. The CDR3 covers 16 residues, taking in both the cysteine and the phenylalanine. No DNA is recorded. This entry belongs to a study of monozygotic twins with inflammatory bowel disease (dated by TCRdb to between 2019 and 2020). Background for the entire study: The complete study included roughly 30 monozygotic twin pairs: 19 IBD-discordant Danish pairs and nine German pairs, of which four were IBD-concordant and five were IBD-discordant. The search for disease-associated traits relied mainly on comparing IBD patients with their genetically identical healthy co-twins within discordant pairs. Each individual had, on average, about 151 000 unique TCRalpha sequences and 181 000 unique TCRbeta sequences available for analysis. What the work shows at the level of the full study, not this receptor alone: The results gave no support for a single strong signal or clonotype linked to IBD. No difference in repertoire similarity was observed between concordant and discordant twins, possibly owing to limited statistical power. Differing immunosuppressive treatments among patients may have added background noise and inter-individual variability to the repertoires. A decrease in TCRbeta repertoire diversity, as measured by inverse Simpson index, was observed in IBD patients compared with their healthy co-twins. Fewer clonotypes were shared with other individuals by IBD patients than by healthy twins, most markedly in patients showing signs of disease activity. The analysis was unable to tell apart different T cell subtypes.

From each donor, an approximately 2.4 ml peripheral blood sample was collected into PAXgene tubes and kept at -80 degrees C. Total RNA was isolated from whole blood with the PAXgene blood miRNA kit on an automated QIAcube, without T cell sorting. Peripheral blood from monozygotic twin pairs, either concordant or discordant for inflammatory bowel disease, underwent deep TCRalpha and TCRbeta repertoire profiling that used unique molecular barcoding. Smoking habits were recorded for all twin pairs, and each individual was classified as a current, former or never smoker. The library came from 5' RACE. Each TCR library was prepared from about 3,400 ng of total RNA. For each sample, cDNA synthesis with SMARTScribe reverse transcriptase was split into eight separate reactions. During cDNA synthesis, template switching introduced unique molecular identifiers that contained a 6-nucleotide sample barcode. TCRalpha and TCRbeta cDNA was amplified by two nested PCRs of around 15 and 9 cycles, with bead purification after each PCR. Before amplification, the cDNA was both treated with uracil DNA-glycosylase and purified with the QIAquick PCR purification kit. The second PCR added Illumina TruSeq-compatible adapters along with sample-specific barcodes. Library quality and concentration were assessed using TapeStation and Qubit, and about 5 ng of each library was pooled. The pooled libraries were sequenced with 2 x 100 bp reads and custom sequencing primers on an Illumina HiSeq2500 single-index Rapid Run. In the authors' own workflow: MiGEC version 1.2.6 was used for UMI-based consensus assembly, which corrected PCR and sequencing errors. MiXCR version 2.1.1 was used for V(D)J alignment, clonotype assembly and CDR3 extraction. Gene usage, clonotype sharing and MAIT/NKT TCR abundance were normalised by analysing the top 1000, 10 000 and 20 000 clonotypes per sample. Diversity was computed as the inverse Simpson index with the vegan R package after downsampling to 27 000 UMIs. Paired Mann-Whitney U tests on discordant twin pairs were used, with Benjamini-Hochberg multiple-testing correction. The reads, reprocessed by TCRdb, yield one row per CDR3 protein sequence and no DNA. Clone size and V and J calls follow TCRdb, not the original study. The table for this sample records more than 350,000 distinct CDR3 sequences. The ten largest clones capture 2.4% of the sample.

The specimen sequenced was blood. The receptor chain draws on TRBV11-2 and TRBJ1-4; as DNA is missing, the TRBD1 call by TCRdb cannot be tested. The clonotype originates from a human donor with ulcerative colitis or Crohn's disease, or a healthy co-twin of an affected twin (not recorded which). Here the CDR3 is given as CASSLGGGLTNEKLFF.